This T cell receptor beta chain was profiled in a study of neoadjuvant anti-PD-1 for oral cavity cancer. Trimming took 5 bases from V and 3 from J, leaving 8 bases between them. CDR1 SEHNR and CDR2 FQNEAQ come from the germline V gene (reference sequence). CDR3 size: 12 residues. Sequenced by immunoSEQ multiplex PCR; TCRdb stores in-frame clones only, minus some. The sample shows 15,000 or so clones, just over 70% of them seen only once. The receptor's source is a person aged 35 to 85 with oral cavity squamous cell carcinoma. This chain uses TRBV7-9 with TRBJ2-7; D remains unclear. This sample comprised PBMCs, obtained before nivolumab (anti-PD-1) treatment. The CDR3 nucleotides are TGTGCCAGCAGCCTAAACAGCTACGAGCAGTACTTC. Translating it yields CASSLNSYEQYF.